This is a list of T cell receptor beta chains from one sample in a study of cytomegalovirus exposure and HLA in healthy donors. Produced via immunoSEQ multiplex PCR; TCRdb's table is partial and in-frame only. This sample carries around 160,000 clones, just under 85% of them seen once, and the ten largest clones take approximately 2.3%. The source material was PBMCs. The receptors come from a man aged 25 to 45 in good health and CMV-seropositive. CDR3s include the opening cysteine and the closing phenylalanine or tryptophan. The D gene is left open where the match is weak. The listing skips clone size in some rows; elsewhere it reads once, few, many or a size class.

TRBV6-5	NA	NA	TRBJ2-7	CASSHPGQGLYEQYF	TGTGCCAGCAGTCACCCCGGCCAGGGGTTATACGAGCAGTACTTC
TRBV6-1	NA	TRBD1	TRBJ1-1	CASSALTGGGTEAFF	TGTGCCAGCAGTGCACTGACAGGGGGCGGGACTGAAGCTTTCTTT
TRBV25-1	NA	NA	TRBJ2-7	CASRGGWDEQYF	TGTGCCAGTCGGGGTGGCTGGGACGAGCAGTACTTC
TRBV4-3	NA	TRBD2	TRBJ2-3	CASSPARLAGGTDTQYF	TGCGCCAGCAGCCCCGCTCGACTAGCGGGGGGCACAGATACGCAGTATTTT
TRBV18	NA	NA	TRBJ2-7	CASSPPVTRLQQYF	TGTGCCAGCTCACCACCGGTGACACGCTTACAGCAGTACTTC
TRBV7-8	NA	TRBD1	TRBJ1-6	CASSLATTGGAIFHF	TGTGCCAGCAGCTTAGCAACGACAGGGGGCGCGATCTTCCACTTT
TRBV10-3	NA	TRBD2	TRBJ2-1	CAISEWGGEQFF	TGTGCCATCAGTGAGTGGGGGGGTGAGCAGTTCTTC
TRBV7-2	NA	NA	TRBJ1-5	CASSLHRGWNQPQHF	TGTGCCAGCAGCTTACATCGGGGTTGGAATCAGCCCCAGCATTTT
TRBV6-1	NA	TRBD1	TRBJ2-1	CASSAETGSIRWNEQFF	TGTGCCAGCAGTGCCGAGACAGGGAGTATCAGGTGGAATGAGCAGTTCTTC
TRBV6-1	NA	TRBD2	TRBJ2-3	CASSTGGSPDTQYF	TGCGCCTCGTCTACGGGGGGGTCGCCAGATACGCAGTATTTT
TRBV15	NA	NA	TRBJ2-1	CATSREAGLGNNEQFF	TGTGCCACCAGCAGAGAGGCGGGGCTGGGAAACAATGAGCAGTTCTTC
TRBV7-9	NA	NA	TRBJ1-1	CASSLKQEAFF	TGTGCCAGCAGCTTAAAACAGGAAGCTTTCTTT
TRBV25-1	NA	NA	TRBJ1-6	CASSELGQYNSPLHF	TGTGCCAGCAGTGAATTAGGACAGTATAATTCACCCCTCCACTTT
TRBV14	NA	NA	TRBJ1-3	CASSQGGPRRSGNTIYF	TGTGCCAGCAGCCAAGGTGGGCCGCGTCGCTCTGGAAACACCATATATTTT
TRBV7-6	NA	TRBD2	TRBJ2-1	CASSSGTSLIEQFF	TGTGCCAGCAGCTCCGGGACTAGTCTCATTGAGCAGTTCTTC
TRBV4-1	few	NA	TRBJ2-5	CASSQSSFQETQYF	TGCGCCAGCAGCCAATCTAGCTTTCAAGAGACCCAGTACTTC
TRBV5-5	NA	TRBD1	TRBJ2-7	CASTNRQGQVYEQYF	TGTGCCAGCACCAACAGACAAGGACAGGTCTACGAGCAGTACTTC
TRBV4-2	NA	TRBD1	TRBJ1-2	CASSHEQGQGGYTF	TGTGCCAGCAGCCATGAACAGGGGCAAGGTGGCTACACCTTC
TRBV7-9	NA	NA	TRBJ2-7	CASSPFQGGSEQYF	TGTGCCAGCAGTCCTTTTCAGGGGGGATCCGAGCAGTACTTC
TRBV6-5	NA	NA	TRBJ2-5	CASSYSNGGTQYF	TGTGCCAGCAGTTACTCGAACGGGGGGACCCAGTACTTC